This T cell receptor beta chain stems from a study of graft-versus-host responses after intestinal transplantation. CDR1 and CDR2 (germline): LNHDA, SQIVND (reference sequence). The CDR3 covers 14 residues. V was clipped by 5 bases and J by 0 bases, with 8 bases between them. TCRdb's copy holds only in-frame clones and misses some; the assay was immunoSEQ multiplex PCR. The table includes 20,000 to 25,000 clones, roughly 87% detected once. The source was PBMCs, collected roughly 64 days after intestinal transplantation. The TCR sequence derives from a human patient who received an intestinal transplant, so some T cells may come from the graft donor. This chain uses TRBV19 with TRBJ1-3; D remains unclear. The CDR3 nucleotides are TGTGCCAGTAGTTACCCCGCCTCTGGAAACACCATATATTTT. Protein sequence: CASSYPASGNTIYF.